This T cell receptor beta chain was obtained from a study of identical twins. General observations from the study: Twins' surplus sharing was weaker for beta out-of-frame sequences.

One entry per CDR3 protein results from TCRdb running MiXCR on the 5' RACE reads. This table holds about 690,000 distinct CDR3 sequences, 21% found once. Details on this clonotype: Antigen unknown.

V shed 0 bases and J shed 2 bases, with 13 bases lying between them. The CDR3 runs 16 residues. CDR1 and CDR2 (germline): SGDLS, YYNGEE. These data were likewise used in another study, on T cells expressing NK-cell markers. Per that study: The authors derived TCR beta repertoires from sorted CD3+CD56+NKG2C+, CD3+CD56+NKG2C- and CD3+CD56-NKG2C+ T cells. Several experiments added an anti-gamma-delta TCR antibody to sort only alpha-beta TCR T cells.

The sample taken for sequencing was PBMCs. The chain has TRBV9 and TRBJ2-3, with a tentative D call TRBD2 (6 bases). This sequence originates from a woman aged 18-30 years in good health. CDR3 region: CASSVEGTPDTDTQYF. In DNA form, the CDR3 reads TGTGCCAGCAGCGTAGAGGGGACTCCTGACACAGATACGCAGTATTTT. The whole variable domain, filled in from reference TRBV9 and TRBJ2-3, reads DSGVTQTPKHLITATGQRVTLRCSPRSGDLSVYWYQQSLDQGLQFLIQYYNGEERAKGNILERFSAQQFPDLHSELNLSSLELGDSALYFCASSVEGTPDTDTQYFGPGTRLTVL.